Each of the 15 T cell receptor beta chains below was sequenced from the same sample in a study of T cell repertoires in cytomegalovirus infection. TCRdb used MiXCR to reprocess the reads, holding one entry per CDR3 protein. Here the sample spans about 400,000 distinct CDR3 sequences, over 15% being singletons. What was sequenced was PBMCs. The origin of the receptors is a human donor in good health (CMV status not recorded). Some clones in this sample may be carry-over from other donors' samples.

The table lists this clonotype with a few counts. The gene calls are TRBV20-1 and TRBJ1-5, with no clear D. CDR1 and CDR2 (germline): DFQATT, SNEGSKA (reference sequence). This CDR3 is 11 amino acids long. V was pared by 5 bases and J by 6 bases, with 8 bases between. The CDR3 coding sequence is TGCAGTGCTTCAGAGGGTCAGCCCCAGCATTTT. Amino acid sequence: CSASEGQPQHF.

J is TRBJ2-7 and V is TRBV3-1; no definite D call. From germline, CDR1 is LGHDT and CDR2 YNNKEL (reference sequence). V gave up 4 bases and J gave up 11 bases, with 12 bases separating them. The CDR3 spans 11 residues. The CDR3 DNA reads as TGTGCCAGCAGCCCCGGCACCCCGGAGTACTTC. Amino acid sequence: CASSPGTPEYF.

This clonotype has a count of ten or more. The chain couples TRBV27 to TRBJ2-1; 13 bases match TRBD2. The CDR3 has 16 residues. V lost 4 bases, J lost 7 bases, and 7 bases stayed unmatched. CDR1 and CDR2 (germline): MNHEY, SMNVEV (reference sequence). CDR3 protein: CASSWTSGGLRNEQFF. The CDR3 bases are TGTGCCAGCAGTTGGACTAGCGGGGGCCTTAGGAATGAGCAGTTCTTC.

In this sample, this clonotype turned up many times. The rearrangement uses TRBV7-2 and TRBJ2-3; D is unresolved. Germline V gene sequence: CDR1 SGHTA, CDR2 FQGNSA. This CDR3 comprises 14 residues. Between the trimmed V and J ends, which lost 0 bases and 1 base, there was a span of 5 bases. For the CDR3, the DNA is TGTGCCAGCAGCTTAGCCCAGGGCACAGATACGCAGTATTTT. It codes for CASSLAQGTDTQYF. The full variable domain, completed using reference TRBV7-2 and TRBJ2-3, is GAGVSQSPSNKVTEKGKDVELRCDPISGHTALYWYRQSLGQGLEFLIYFQGNSAPDKSGLPSDRFSAERTGGSVSTLTIQRTQQEDSAVYLCASSLAQGTDTQYFGPGTRLTVL.

A few counts support this clonotype. J is TRBJ2-7 and V is TRBV2; TRBD2 matches 15 bases. The CDR3 covers 15 residues. Per the germline V gene, CDR1 is SNHLY and CDR2 is FYNNEI. V shed 5 bases, J shed 6 bases, and the junction held 5 bases outside the gene matches. The CDR3 protein is CASSPGLAGGSEQYF. In DNA, the CDR3 is TGTGCCAGCAGTCCGGGACTAGCGGGAGGCAGCGAGCAGTACTTC.

This clonotype was counted many times. CDR3 DNA: TGTGCCAGCAGGCCCCCCGAGCAATACACAGATACGCAGTATTTT. This gives the protein CASRPPEQYTDTQYF. The V and J genes are TRBV7-2 and TRBJ2-3; D not certain. Germline V gives CDR1 SGHTA, CDR2 FQGNSA. The V end lost 6 bases, the J end lost 2 bases, and 15 bases lay between the germline ends. CDR3 size: 15 residues.

The chain combines TRBV29-1 with TRBJ2-6; D is unclear. Between the trimmed V and J ends, which lost 4 bases and 0 bases, there was a span of 4 bases. CDR3 length equals 13 residues. CDR1 SQVTM and CDR2 ANQGSEA come from the germline V gene. The chain's CDR3 is CSVGVSGANVLTF. CDR3 nucleotides: TGCAGCGTTGGTGTCTCTGGGGCCAACGTCCTGACTTTC. Full variable domain (outside the CDR3, taken from reference TRBV29-1 and TRBJ2-6): SAVISQKPSRDICQRGTSLTIQCQVDSQVTMMFWYRQQPGQSLTLIATANQGSEATYESGFVIDKFPISRPNLTFSTLTVSNMSPEDSSIYLCSVGVSGANVLTFGAGSRLTVL.

There are many counts of this clonotype. The chain recombines TRBV7-2 with TRBJ2-1; D remains unclear. CDR3 length equals 11 residues. CDR1 and CDR2 from the germline V gene are SGHTA and FQGNSA. V was pared by 5 bases and J by 5 bases, with 4 bases between. The CDR3 DNA follows: TGTGCCAGCAGCCCGGACAATGAGCAGTTCTTC. It specifies CASSPDNEQFF.

This rearrangement joins TRBV20-1 to TRBJ1-1; D possibly corresponds to TRBD1 (5 bases). The germline CDR1 and CDR2 sequences are DFQATT and SNEGSKA (reference sequence). Trimming removed 0 bases at V and 1 base at J, with 12 bases between. The CDR3 length is 15 residues. Written as DNA, the CDR3 is TGCAGTGCTAGAGATCAAGGAGGGGAGAACACTGAAGCTTTCTTT. Protein product: CSARDQGGENTEAFF.

This clonotype was counted ten times or more. V is TRBV12-3 or TRBV12-4 and J is TRBJ1-5; D remains ambiguous. The CDR3 covers 15 residues. V lost 6 bases to trimming and J lost 2 bases, with 14 bases between them. As DNA, the CDR3 is TGTGCCAGCAGACTCTCGGAGACGGGCAATCAGCCCCAGCATTTT. Translating gives CASRLSETGNQPQHF.

V usage is TRBV20-1 and J usage is TRBJ2-3; D is perhaps TRBD1 (5 bases). Trimming removed 8 bases from V and 4 bases from J, with 10 bases in between. The germline V gene has CDR1 DFQATT and CDR2 SNEGSKA (reference sequence). The CDR3 is 11 amino acids. This CDR3 is CSSQVPDTQYF. The CDR3 nucleotides are TGCAGTTCACAGGTCCCAGATACGCAGTATTTT.

This rearrangement joins TRBV28 to TRBJ1-3; TRBD1 might be the D (5 bases). Between the trimmed V and J ends, which lost 6 bases and 3 bases, there was a span of 18 bases. The germline V gene has CDR1 MDHEN and CDR2 SYDVKM. The CDR3 contains 16 residues. CDR3 in DNA: TGTGCCAGCAGCCGCCCCCACAGGATGTTTGGAAACACCATATATTTT. It codes for CASSRPHRMFGNTIYF.

This clonotype showed up just a few times. The chain links TRBV2 to TRBJ1-2; D not certain. Germline lookup yields CDR1 SNHLY and CDR2 FYNNEI. The length of the CDR3 is 14 residues. V was cut by 0 bases and J by 4 bases, with 9 bases left in between. The CDR3 is CASSEALAGYGYTF. For the CDR3, the DNA is TGTGCCAGCAGTGAAGCGCTTGCGGGCTATGGCTACACCTTC.

The rearrangement links TRBV12-3 or TRBV12-4 to TRBJ2-3; 14 bases line up with TRBD2. The CDR3 sequence is 19 residues long. After removal of 6 bases from V and 4 bases from J, the junction contained 15 bases not matched to a gene. CDR3 loop: CASSQTSGRARGSPDTQYF. CDR3 DNA: TGTGCCAGCAGCCAGACTAGCGGGAGGGCCAGGGGGTCCCCAGATACGCAGTATTTT.

This sequence joins TRBV12-3 or TRBV12-4 and TRBJ2-2; 7 bases are shared with TRBD2. This CDR3 spans 15 amino acids. With V trimmed by 7 bases and J by 5 bases, 10 bases remained unmatched. CDR3: CASTRGEGRTGELFF. The CDR3 DNA is TGTGCCAGCACCCGGGGGGAGGGACGGACCGGGGAGCTGTTTTTT.